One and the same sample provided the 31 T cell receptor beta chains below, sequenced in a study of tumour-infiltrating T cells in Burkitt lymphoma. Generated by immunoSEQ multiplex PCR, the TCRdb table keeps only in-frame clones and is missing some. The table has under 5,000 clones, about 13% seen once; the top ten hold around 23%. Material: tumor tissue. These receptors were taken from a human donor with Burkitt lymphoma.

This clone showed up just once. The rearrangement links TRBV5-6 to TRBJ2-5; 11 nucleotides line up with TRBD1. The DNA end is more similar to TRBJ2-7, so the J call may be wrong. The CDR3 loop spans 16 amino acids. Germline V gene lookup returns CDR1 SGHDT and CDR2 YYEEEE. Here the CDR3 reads CASSWSTDRGPYEQYF. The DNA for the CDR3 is TGTGCCAGCAGCTGGAGTACGGACAGGGGGCCCTACGAGCAGTACTTC.

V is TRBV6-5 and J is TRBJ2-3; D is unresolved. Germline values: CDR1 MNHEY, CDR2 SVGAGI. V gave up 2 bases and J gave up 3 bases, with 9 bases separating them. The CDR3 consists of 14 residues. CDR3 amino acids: CASSYQLRTDTQYF. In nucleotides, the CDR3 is TGTGCCAGCAGTTACCAATTACGGACAGATACGCAGTATTTT.

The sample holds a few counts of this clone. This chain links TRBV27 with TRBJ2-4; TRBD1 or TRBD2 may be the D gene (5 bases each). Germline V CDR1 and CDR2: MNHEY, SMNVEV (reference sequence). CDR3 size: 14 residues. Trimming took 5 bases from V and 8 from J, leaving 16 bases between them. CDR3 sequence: CASSTLGDVDIQYF. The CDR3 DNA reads TGTGCCAGCAGTACCCTGGGGGACGTGGACATTCAGTACTTC.

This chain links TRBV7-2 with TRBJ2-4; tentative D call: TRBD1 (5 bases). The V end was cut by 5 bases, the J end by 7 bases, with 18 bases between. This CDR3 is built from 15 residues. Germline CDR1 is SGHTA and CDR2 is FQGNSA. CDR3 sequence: CASSAQSSAGNIQYF. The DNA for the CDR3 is TGTGCCAGCAGCGCACAGTCCTCCGCAGGGAACATTCAGTACTTC. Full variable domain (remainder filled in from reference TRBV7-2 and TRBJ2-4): GAGVSQSPSNKVTEKGKDVELRCDPISGHTALYWYRQSLGQGLEFLIYFQGNSAPDKSGLPSDRFSAERTGGSVSTLTIQRTQQEDSAVYLCASSAQSSAGNIQYFGAGTRLSVL.

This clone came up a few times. The CDR3, as DNA: TGTGCCAGCAGCAGCGGGGCATTCTCTGGAAACACCATATATTTT. Translated: CASSSGAFSGNTIYF. The V gene is TRBV6-1, the J gene TRBJ1-3, with D perhaps TRBD1 (5 bases). Looked up from germline, CDR1 is MNHNS and CDR2 is SASEGT. With 6 bases removed from V and 0 bases from J, the gap between germline ends came to 12 bases. The CDR3 extends over 15 amino acids.

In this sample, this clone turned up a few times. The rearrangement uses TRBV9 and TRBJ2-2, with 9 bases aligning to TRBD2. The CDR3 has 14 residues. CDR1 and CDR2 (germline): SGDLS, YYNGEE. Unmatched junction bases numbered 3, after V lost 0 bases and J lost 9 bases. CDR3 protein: CASSVGLADRELFF. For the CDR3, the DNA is TGTGCCAGCAGCGTAGGACTAGCGGACCGGGAGCTGTTTTTT.

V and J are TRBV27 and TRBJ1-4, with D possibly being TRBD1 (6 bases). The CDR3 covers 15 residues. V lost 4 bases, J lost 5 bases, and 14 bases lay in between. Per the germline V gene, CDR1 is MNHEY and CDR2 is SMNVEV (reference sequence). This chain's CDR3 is CASSSTGFINEKLFF. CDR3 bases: TGTGCCAGCAGTTCCACAGGGTTTATAAATGAAAAACTGTTTTTT.

CDR3 region: CASSPGLIQPQHF. CDR3 nucleotide sequence: TGTGCCAGCAGTCCCGGCCTGATACAGCCCCAGCATTTT. The rearrangement joins TRBV6-6 to TRBJ1-5; no definite D call. From germline, CDR1 is MNHNY and CDR2 SVGAGI (reference sequence). The CDR3 loop spans 13 amino acids. The ends were cut back, 5 bases at V and 7 bases at J, with 12 bases in the middle.

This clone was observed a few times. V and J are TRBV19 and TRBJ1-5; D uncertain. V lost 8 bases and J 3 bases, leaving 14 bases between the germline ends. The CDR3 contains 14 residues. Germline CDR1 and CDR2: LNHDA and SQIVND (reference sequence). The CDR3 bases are TGTGCCAGTGGGAGGGAGACGGACAATCAGCCCCAGCATTTT. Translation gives CASGRETDNQPQHF.

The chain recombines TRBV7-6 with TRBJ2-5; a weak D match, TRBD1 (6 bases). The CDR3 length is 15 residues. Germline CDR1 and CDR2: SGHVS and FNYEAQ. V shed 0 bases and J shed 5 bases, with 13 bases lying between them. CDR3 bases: TGTGCCAGCAGCTTAGCGAGGCAGGGGTGGGAGACCCAGTACTTC. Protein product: CASSLARQGWETQYF.

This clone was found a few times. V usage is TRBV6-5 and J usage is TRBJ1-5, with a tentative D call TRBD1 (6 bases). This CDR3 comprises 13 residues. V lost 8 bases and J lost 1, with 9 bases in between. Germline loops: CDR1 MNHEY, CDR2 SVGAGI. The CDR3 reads CASRGASNQPQHF. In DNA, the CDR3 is TGTGCCAGCCGGGGGGCAAGCAATCAGCCCCAGCATTTT.

The CDR3 DNA follows: TGTGCCAGCTCACCACCCCCCAGCACAGGGGGCTCTGGCTACACCTTC. This gives the protein CASSPPPSTGGSGYTF. V and J are TRBV18 and TRBJ1-2, with 9 bases lining up with TRBD1. The CDR3 has 16 amino acids. Germline CDR1 KGHSH, CDR2 LQKENI. V was clipped by 0 bases and J by 7 bases; unmatched bases: 9.

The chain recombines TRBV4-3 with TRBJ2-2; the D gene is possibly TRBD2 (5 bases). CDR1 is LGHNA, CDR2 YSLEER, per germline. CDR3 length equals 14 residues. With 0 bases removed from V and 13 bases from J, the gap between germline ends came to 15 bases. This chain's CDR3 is CASSQDHEGLGLFF. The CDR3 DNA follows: TGCGCCAGCAGCCAAGATCATGAGGGTCTGGGGCTGTTTTTT.

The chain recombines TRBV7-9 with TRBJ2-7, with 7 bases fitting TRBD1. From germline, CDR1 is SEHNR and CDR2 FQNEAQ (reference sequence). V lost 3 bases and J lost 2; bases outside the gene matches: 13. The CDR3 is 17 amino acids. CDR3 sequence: CASSFTPTGVQPYEQYF. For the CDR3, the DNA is TGTGCCAGCAGCTTCACACCTACAGGGGTGCAACCCTACGAGCAGTACTTC.

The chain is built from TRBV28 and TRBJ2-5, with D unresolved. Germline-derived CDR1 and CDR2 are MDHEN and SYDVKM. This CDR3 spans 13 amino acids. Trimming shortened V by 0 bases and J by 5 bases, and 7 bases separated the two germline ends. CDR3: CASSLWSRETQYF. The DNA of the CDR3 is TGTGCCAGCAGTTTATGGTCCCGGGAGACCCAGTACTTC.

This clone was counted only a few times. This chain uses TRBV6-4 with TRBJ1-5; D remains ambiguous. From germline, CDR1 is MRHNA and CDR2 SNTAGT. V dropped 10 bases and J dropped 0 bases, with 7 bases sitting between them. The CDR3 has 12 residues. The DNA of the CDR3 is TGTGCCACCGTCTATAGCAATCAGCCCCAGCATTTT. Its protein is CATVYSNQPQHF.

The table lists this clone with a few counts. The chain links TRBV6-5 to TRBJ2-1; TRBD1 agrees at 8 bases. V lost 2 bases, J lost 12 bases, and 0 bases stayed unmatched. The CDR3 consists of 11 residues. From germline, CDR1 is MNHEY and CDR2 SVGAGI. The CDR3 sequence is CASSYGQGQFF. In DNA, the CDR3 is TGTGCCAGCAGTTACGGACAGGGGCAGTTCTTC.

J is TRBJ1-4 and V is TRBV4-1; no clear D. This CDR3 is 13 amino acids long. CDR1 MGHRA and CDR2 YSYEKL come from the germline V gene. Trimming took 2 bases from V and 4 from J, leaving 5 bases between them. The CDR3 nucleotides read TGCGCCAGCAGCCAAAGGCTTAATGAAAAACTGTTTTTT. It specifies CASSQRLNEKLFF.

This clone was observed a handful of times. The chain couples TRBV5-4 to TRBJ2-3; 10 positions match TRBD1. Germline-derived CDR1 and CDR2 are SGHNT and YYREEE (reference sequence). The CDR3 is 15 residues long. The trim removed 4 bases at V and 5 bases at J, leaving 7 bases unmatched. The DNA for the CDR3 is TGTGCCAGCAGCGGACCGACAGGGGGCGAAGATACGCAGTATTTT. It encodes CASSGPTGGEDTQYF.

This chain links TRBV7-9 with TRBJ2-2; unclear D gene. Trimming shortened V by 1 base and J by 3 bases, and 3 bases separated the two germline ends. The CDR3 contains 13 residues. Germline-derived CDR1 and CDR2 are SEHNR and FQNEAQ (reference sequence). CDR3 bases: TGTGCCAGCAGCTTAGTGGACACCGGGGAGCTGTTTTTT. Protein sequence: CASSLVDTGELFF.

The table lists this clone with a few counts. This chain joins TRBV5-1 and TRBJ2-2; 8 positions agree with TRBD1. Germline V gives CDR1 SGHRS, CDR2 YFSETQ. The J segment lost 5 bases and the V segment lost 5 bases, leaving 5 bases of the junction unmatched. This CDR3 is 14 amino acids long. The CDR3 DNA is TGCGCCAGCAGGCAGGGGGCTGAGACCGGGGAGCTGTTTTTT. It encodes CASRQGAETGELFF.

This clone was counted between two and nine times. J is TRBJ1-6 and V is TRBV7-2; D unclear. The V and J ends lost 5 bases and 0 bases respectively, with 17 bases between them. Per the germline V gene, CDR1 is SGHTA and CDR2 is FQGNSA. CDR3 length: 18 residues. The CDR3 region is CASSASRMGSSYNSPLHF. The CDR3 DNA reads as TGTGCCAGCAGCGCTAGCCGGATGGGGAGCTCCTATAATTCACCCCTCCACTTT.

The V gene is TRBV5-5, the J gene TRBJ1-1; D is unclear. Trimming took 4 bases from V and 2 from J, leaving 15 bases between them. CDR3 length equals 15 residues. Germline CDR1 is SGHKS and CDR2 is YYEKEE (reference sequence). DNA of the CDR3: TGTGCCAGCAGCCCCGAGGCGGTTAGTAACACTGAAGCTTTCTTT. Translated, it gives CASSPEAVSNTEAFF.

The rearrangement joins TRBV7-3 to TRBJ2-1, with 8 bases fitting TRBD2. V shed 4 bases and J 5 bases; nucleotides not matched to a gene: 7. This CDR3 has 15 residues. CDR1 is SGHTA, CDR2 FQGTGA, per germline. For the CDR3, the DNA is TGTGCCAGCAGCTCAGCGGGAGTAGGGCACAATGAGCAGTTCTTC. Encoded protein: CASSSAGVGHNEQFF. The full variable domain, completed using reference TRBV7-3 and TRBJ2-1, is GAGVSQTPSNKVTEKGKYVELRCDPISGHTALYWYRQSLGQGPEFLIYFQGTGAADDSGLPNDRFFAVRPEGSVSTLKIQRTERGDSAVYLCASSSAGVGHNEQFFGPGTRLTVL.

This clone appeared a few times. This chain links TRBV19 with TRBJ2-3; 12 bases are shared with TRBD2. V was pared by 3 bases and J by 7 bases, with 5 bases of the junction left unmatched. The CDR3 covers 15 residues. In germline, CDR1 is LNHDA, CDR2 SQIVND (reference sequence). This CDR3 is CASSMLAGGRNTQYF. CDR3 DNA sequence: TGTGCCAGTAGTATGCTAGCGGGGGGGCGGAATACGCAGTATTTT. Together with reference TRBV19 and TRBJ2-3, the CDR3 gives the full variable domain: DGGITQSPKYLFRKEGQNVTLSCEQNLNHDAMYWYRQDPGQGLRLIYYSQIVNDFQKGDIAEGYSVSREKKESFPLTVTSAQKNPTAFYLCASSMLAGGRNTQYFGPGTRLTVL.

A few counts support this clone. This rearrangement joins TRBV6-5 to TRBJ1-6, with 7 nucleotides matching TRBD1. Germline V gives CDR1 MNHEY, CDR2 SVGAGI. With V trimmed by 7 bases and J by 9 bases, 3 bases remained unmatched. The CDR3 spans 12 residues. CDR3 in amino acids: CASNRQGSPLHF. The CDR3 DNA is TGTGCCAGCAACCGACAGGGTTCACCCCTCCACTTT.

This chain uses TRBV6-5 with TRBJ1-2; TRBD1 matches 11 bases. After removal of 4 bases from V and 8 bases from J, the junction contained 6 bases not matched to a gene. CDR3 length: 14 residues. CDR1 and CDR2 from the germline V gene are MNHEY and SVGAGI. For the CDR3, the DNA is TGTGCCAGCAGTTTGGACAGGGGGCTGGGAGGCTACACCTTC. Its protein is CASSLDRGLGGYTF.

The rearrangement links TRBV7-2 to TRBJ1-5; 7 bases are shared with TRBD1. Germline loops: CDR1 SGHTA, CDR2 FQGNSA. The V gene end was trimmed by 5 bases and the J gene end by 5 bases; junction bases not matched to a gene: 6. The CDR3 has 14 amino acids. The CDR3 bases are TGTGCCAGCAGCCCCGGGGACAGCTATCAGCCCCAGCATTTT. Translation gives CASSPGDSYQPQHF.

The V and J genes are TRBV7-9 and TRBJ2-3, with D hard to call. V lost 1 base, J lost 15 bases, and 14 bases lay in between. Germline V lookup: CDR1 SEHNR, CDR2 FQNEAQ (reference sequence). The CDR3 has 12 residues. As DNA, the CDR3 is TGTGCCAGCAGCTTAGGGATTAGCTTCTCCTATTTT. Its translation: CASSLGISFSYF.

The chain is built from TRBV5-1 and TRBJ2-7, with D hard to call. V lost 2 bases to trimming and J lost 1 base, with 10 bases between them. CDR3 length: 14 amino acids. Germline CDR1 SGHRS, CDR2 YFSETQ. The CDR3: CASSFESDSYEQYF. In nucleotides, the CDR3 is TGCGCCAGCAGCTTCGAGTCAGATTCCTACGAGCAGTACTTC.

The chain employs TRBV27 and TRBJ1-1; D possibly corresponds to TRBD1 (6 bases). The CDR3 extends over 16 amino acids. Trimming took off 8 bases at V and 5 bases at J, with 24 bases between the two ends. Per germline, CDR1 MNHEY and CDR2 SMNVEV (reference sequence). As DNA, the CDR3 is TGTGCCAGCGGAATCCCAGTGGGGGGCGTAGGAACTGAAGCTTTCTTT. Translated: CASGIPVGGVGTEAFF.